This T cell receptor beta chain was documented in a study of CD8+ T cells in alopecia areata. At the level of the study: Treated patients were given 5 to 10 mg oral tofacitinib twice daily.

Note on this clone: Antigen unknown.

Per germline, CDR1 MNHNS and CDR2 SASEGT. Trimming shortened V by 7 bases and J by 3 bases, and 10 bases separated the two germline ends. This CDR3 contains 12 residues. cDNA serving as the sequencing template came from extracted, reverse transcribed RNA. Repertoires were generated with immunoSEQ multiplex PCR, while TCRdb's copy carries only in-frame clones and drops some. Of about 64,000 clones in the sample, under 60% were seen once. Stated treatment: oral pan-JAK inhibitor, 5-10 mg twice daily. Collection of lesional scalp punch biopsies and peripheral blood was performed in alopecia areata patients. PBMCs provided sorted CD4+ and CD8+ T cells. Study observations and caveats: Sharing of TCRs across patients appeared less clear than in mice, possibly for HLA-related reasons.

Sequencing was performed on CD8+ T cells sorted from blood, taken at roughly week 36, from a patient treated with tofacitinib. This clonotype was sampled from a human donor with alopecia areata. The V call is TRBV6-1, the J call TRBJ2-7, with D tentatively TRBD2 (6 bases). Here the CDR3 reads CASTGLFYEQYF. The CDR3 DNA reads as TGTGCCAGCACGGGACTCTTCTACGAGCAGTACTTC.